Here is one T cell receptor beta chain with its context. Its antigen is still unknown. Per-base qualities were not stored, and no clone one base away is much larger. The immunoSEQ hsTCRB assay version 4 in survey mode was used to sequence TCRbeta repertoires from genomic DNA. For TCRbeta sequencing, genomic DNA was diluted to approximately 9.6 ng/uL, and up to roughly 1 ug was used per sample. From the authors' description of their analysis: ImmunoSeq Analyzer 3.0 was used for analysis of TCRbeta data, and diversity was computed on productive nucleotide rearrangements. Using the Immunarch R package, the improved Chao index served to estimate lower-bound TCR diversity and the Gini coefficient served to estimate clonality. When different nucleotide rearrangements encoded the same CDR3beta amino acid sequence, each rearrangement was treated as a distinct clonotype. Differential abundance analysis identified TCRbeta sequences significantly enriched in antigen-responding cells relative to anti-CD3/anti-CD28-activated cells. Using predicted peptide-MHC specificity as the basis, GLIPH2 grouped TCRs into clusters, both for each participant individually and for the merged data sets that combined participants. TCRdb re-hosts the immuneACCESS table, in-frame sequences only. Its copies lack some clones; in the studies checked, an unresolved V gene accounts for under half of them, and the cause for the rest is not known. For V, J and clone size, that table is used; D and trimming come from the DNA. A total of about 36,000 clones appear in this sample, about 85% of them only once. The top ten hold 5% to 6.5% of the sample.

The data originate from a study of persistence of HIV-infected CD4 T cells (dated by TCRdb to the early 2020s). With respect to the entire study: The study isolated CMV- and HIV-1 Gag-responding CD4+ T cells from ART-treated individuals to examine antigen-driven clonal expansion of HIV-1-infected cells. The clonality of all cells in each sorted population was measured by TCRbeta sequencing, and the clonality of infected cells was measured by proviral sequencing. Cross-participant TCR cluster analysis included about eight participants for CMV and 6 or 7 participants for Gag. Peripheral blood samples of up to about 180 mL were obtained at multiple time points, with the exception of a couple of participants, for whom leukapheresis was performed at a single time point. Participants had been on suppressive ART for a median of roughly eight years.

The germline ends are 10 bases apart after V is trimmed by 3 bases and J by 7 bases. Including the terminal cysteine and phenylalanine, the CDR3 comprises 13 residues. Only the CDR3 portion is preserved as DNA: 39 bases, with reading frame beginning at the first base. CDR1 and CDR2 were assigned from the germline V gene as KGHSH and LQKENI. The treatment or condition label, as the study defines it: suppressive antiretroviral therapy. A pool of overlapping 15-mer peptides from HIV-1 Gag, at 0.8 to 1 ug per peptide per mL, was used to stimulate the cells. Memory CD4+ T cells that did not respond, being CD40L-negative, CD69-negative and CD45RO-high, were sorted as memory populations depleted of antigen-responding cells. Participants were HIV-1-infected adults who started suppressive ART during chronic infection. Plasma HIV-1 RNA had been undetectable (below 50 copies/mL) in participants for at least 4 years. To be included, a participant needed positive CMV serology and a CD4+ T cell count above 400 cells/uL. Before stimulation, PBMCs were isolated using density centrifugation and then depleted of CD8+ T cells. For approximately 17 hours, CD8-depleted PBMCs were stimulated with anti-CD28/CD49d costimulation, a CD40-blocking antibody, and enfuvirtide, which was added to prevent new infections. Cells were sorted on a Beckman Coulter MoFlo Legacy or XDP sorter, with propidium iodide excluding dead cells. For samples with more than one million cells, genomic DNA was extracted with the QIAamp DNA Mini Kit, and for all other samples the Quick-DNA Microprep Kit was used.

Broader findings and caveats from the paper: Only a small number of individuals took part in the study, and only a limited range of antigens was tested. Significantly lower TCRbeta richness was observed in CMV- and Gag-responding cells than in anti-CD3/anti-CD28-responding cells, and higher oligoclonality was observed in CMV-responding cells than in CD3/CD28-stimulated and Gag-responding cells. Restriction of bulk TCR analyses to the rare CMV-responding cells that actually carried HIV-1 proviruses was not possible. Within the same sorted populations, TCR oligoclonality correlated with proviral oligoclonality. Enrichment of degenerate expanded CDR3beta sequences was found in antigen-responding cells, suggesting convergent selection of CD4+ responses to CMV and Gag.

The starting material was cultured CD4+ T cells from PBMCs, obtained from a patient who received antiretroviral therapy. The cell subset or site label here, explained by the study, means: CD40L-CD69- CD45RO-high memory CD4 T cells not responding to Gag peptides. This TCR came from an adult with HIV. The donor label of this sample is uncertain. The rearranged chain carries TRBV18 and TRBJ2-4; the D segment cannot be called with confidence. This receptor carries the CDR3 CASSPAGANIQYF. The nucleotides are TGTGCCAGCTCACCGGCAGGCGCGAACATTCAGTACTTC.